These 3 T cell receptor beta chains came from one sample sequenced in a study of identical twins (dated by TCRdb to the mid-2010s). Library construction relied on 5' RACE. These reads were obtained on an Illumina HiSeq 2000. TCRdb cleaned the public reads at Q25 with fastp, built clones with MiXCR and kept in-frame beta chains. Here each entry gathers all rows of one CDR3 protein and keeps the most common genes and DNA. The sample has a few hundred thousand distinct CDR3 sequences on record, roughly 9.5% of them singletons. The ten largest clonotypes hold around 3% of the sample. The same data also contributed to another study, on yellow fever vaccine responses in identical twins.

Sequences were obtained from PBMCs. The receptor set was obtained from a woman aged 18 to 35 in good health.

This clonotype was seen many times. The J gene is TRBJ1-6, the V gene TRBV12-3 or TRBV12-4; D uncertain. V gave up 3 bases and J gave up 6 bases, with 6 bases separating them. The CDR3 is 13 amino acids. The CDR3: CASSLGRNSPLHF. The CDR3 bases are TGTGCCAGCAGTTTGGGCCGTAATTCACCCCTCCACTTT.

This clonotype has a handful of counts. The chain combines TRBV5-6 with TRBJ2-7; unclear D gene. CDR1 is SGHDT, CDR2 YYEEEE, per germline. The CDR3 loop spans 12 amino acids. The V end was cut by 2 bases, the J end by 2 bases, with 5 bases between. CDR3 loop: CASSFWTYEQYF. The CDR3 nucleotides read TGTGCCAGCAGCTTTTGGACCTACGAGCAGTACTTC.

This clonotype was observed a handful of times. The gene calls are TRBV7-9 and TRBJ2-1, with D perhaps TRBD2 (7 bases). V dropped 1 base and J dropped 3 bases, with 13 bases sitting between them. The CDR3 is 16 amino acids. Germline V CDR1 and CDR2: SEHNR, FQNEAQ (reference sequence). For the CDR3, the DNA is TGTGCCAGCAGCTTAGTCTCGGGGGGCCTCTACAATGAGCAGTTCTTC. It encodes CASSLVSGGLYNEQFF.